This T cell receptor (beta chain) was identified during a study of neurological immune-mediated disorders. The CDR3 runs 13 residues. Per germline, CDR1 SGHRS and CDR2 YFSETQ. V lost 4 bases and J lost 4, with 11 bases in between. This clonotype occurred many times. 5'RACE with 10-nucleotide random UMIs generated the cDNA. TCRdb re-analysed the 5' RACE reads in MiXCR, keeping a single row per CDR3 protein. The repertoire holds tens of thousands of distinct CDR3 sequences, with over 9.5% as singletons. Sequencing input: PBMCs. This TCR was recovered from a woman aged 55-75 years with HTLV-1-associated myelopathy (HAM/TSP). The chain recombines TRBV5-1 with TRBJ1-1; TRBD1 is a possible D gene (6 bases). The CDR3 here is CASSREGGTEAFF. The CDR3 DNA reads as TGCGCCAGCAGCCGAGAGGGGGGCACTGAAGCTTTCTTT. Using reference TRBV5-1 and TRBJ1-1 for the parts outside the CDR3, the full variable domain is KAGVTQTPRYLIKTRGQQVTLSCSPISGHRSVSWYQQTPGQGLQFLFEYFSETQRNKGNFPGRFSGRQFSNSRSEMNVSTLELGDSALYLCASSREGGTEAFFGQGTRLTVV.